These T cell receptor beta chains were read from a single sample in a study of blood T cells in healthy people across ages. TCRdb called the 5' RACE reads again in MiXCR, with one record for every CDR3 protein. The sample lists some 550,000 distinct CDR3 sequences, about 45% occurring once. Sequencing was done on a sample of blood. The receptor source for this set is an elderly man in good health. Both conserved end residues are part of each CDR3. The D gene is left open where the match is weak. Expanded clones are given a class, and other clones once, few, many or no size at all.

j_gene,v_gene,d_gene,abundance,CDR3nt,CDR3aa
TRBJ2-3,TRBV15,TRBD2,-,TGTGCCACCAGCAGAGGGACTAGCGGCTACACAGATACGCAGTATTTT,CATSRGTSGYTDTQYF
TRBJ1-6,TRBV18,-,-,TGTGCCAGCTCGTTTGGGCCGGAGTATTCACCCCTCCACTTT,CASSFGPEYSPLHF
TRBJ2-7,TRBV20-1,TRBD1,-,TGCAGTGCTAGGGGACAGGGCCGGAGCTCCTACGAGCAGTACTTC,CSARGQGRSSYEQYF
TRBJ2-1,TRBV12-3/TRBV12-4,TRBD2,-,TGTGCCAGCAGTCTCTCTCCTGGGACTAGGGGTTTCGGGTCGCAGTTCTTC,CASSLSPGTRGFGSQFF
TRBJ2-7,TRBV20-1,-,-,TGCAGTGCTGGTTTAGGAGACTACGAGCAGTACTTC,CSAGLGDYEQYF
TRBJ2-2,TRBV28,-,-,TGTGCCAGCAGCTCAGGGGTAAGGCCCACCGGGGAGCTGTTTTTT,CASSSGVRPTGELFF
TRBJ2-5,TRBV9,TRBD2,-,TGTGCCAGCAGCCGAATCACGGGAGGTGGAGAGACCCAGTACTTC,CASSRITGGGETQYF
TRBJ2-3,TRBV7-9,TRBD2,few,TGTGCCAGCAGCTTACCAGCGGGGGGAGATACGCAGTATTTT,CASSLPAGGDTQYF
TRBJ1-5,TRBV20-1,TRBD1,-,TGCAGTGCTAGGGCTCGACAGGGCGTACAGCCCCAGCATTTT,CSARARQGVQPQHF
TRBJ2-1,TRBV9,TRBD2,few,TGTGCCAGCAGCGACAGCGGGAACTCCTACAATGAGCAGTTCTTC,CASSDSGNSYNEQFF
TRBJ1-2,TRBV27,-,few,TGTGCCAGCGGGGATGGGGGGACACGATCTAACTATGGCTACACCTTC,CASGDGGTRSNYGYTF
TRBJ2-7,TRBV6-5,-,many,TGTGCCAGCAGCAGGGGCGCCTACGAGCAGTACTTC,CASSRGAYEQYF
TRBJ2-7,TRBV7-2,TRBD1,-,TGTGCCAGCAGCTTAGGGACAGGATTGTCTTACGAGCAGTACTTC,CASSLGTGLSYEQYF
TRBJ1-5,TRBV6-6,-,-,TGTGCCAGCAGTGGGAAGGACAATCAGCCCCAGCATTTT,CASSGKDNQPQHF
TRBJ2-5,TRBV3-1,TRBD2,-,TGTGCCAGCAGGTCTCCTCCCGGGACTAGAGGGACGGAGACCCAGTACTTC,CASRSPPGTRGTETQYF
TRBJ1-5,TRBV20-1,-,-,TGCAGTGCTGGATCGTGGGAGGAGGGGCGGGTAAATCAGCCCCAGCATTTT,CSAGSWEEGRVNQPQHF
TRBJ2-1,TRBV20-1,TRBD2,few,TGCAGTGCTAGACCCGGGACTAGCGGGATGAGGACCTACAATGAGCAGTTCTTC,CSARPGTSGMRTYNEQFF
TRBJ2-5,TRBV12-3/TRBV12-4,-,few,TGTGCCAGCAGTTTAATCCCCGTGGAGACCCAGTACTTC,CASSLIPVETQYF
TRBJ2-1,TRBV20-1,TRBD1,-,TGCAGTGCAGGGGACAGGGGGCCTATCGATGAGCAGTTCTTC,CSAGDRGPIDEQFF
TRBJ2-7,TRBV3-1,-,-,TGTGCCAGCAGCCAAGTCTGGGATCCATCCTACGAGCAGTACTTC,CASSQVWDPSYEQYF
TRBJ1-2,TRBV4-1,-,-,TGCGCCAGCAGCTTCGCAATTGGGGGCTATGGCTACACCTTC,CASSFAIGGYGYTF
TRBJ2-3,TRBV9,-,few,TGTGCCAGCAGCGTAGCTACGGCAGATACGCAGTATTTT,CASSVATADTQYF
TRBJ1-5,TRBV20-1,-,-,TGCAGTGCTCGGAGGGCAGGTAGCAATCAGCCCCAGCATTTT,CSARRAGSNQPQHF
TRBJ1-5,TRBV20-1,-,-,TGCAGTGCTGGAGAGGGGGGACCCAATCAGCCCCAGCATTTT,CSAGEGGPNQPQHF
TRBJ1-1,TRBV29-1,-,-,TGCAGCACCGTCACTCCAATTGGGAACACTGAAGCTTTCTTT,CSTVTPIGNTEAFF
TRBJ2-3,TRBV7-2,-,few,TGTGCCAGCAGCTTGGAAGCAGGGAAATTGAATACGCAGTATTTT,CASSLEAGKLNTQYF
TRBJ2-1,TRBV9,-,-,TGTGCCAGCAGCGTAGGTTGGGGGGCGAACAATGAGCAGTTCTTC,CASSVGWGANNEQFF
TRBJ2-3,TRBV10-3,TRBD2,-,TGTGCCATCAGTGGCGCTAGCGGGACGGGGGATACGCAGTATTTT,CAISGASGTGDTQYF
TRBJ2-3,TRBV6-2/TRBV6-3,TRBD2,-,TGTGCCACCGGACTAGCGGGAACAGATACGCAGTATTTT,CATGLAGTDTQYF
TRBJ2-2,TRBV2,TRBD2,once,TGTGCCAGCAGTGCGGTGCGGGGGACCGGGGAGCTGTTTTTT,CASSAVRGTGELFF
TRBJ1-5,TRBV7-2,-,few,TGTGCCAGCAGCTTAAAGGTATCGACGGTCTCAAATCAGCCCCAGCATTTT,CASSLKVSTVSNQPQHF
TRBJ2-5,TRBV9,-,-,TGTGCCAGCAGCGTCGCCCCCCGGGAGACCCAGTACTTC,CASSVAPRETQYF
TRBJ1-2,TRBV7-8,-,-,TGTGCCAGCAGCCAGAGGGCAGGGGTGGACTATGGCTACACCTTC,CASSQRAGVDYGYTF
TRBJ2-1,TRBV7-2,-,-,TGTGCCAAAGTCCCGGTGAATGAGCAGTTCTTC,CAKVPVNEQFF
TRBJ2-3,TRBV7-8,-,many,TGTGCCAGCAGCTTGGGCCCCAGGGAGACAGATACGCAGTATTTT,CASSLGPRETDTQYF
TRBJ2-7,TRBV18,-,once,TGTGCCAGCTCACAGGGATCCGGGACGGCTTTTTCCTACGAGCAGTACTTC,CASSQGSGTAFSYEQYF
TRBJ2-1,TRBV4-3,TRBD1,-,TGCGCCAGCAGCCAAGATGCCGGGACAGACTCGAATGAGCAGTTCTTC,CASSQDAGTDSNEQFF
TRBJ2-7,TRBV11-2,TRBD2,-,TGTGCCAGCAGCTTAGCGGGGACTAGCGTTGGGCAGTACTTC,CASSLAGTSVGQYF
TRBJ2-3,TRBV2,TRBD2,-,TGTGCCAGCAGTACTAGCGGGGGCTCAGATACGCAGTATTTT,CASSTSGGSDTQYF
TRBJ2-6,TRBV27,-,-,TGTGCCAGCAGTTTTTGGGGAGCTGGGGCCAACGTCCTGACTTTC,CASSFWGAGANVLTF
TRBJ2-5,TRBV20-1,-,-,TGCAGTGCTAGCCCCGGGACTCCGTACCAAGAGACCCAGTACTTC,CSASPGTPYQETQYF
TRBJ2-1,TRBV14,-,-,TGTGCCAGCAGCCCGGGCGGCCGGGGGTTTCGCTCCTACAATGAGCAGTTCTTC,CASSPGGRGFRSYNEQFF
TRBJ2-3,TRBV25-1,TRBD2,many,TGTGCCAGCAGATTAGCGGGAGGGCCGTCAGATACGCAGTATTTT,CASRLAGGPSDTQYF
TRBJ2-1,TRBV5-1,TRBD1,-,TGCGCCAGCAGCCCGTGGACAGGATTGGAAACCAATGAGCAGTTCTTC,CASSPWTGLETNEQFF
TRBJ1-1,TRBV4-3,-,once,TGCGCCAGCAGCCATTCAAACACTGAAGCTTTCTTT,CASSHSNTEAFF
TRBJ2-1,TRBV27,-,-,TGTGCCAGCAATTTATTGGGGGGGGCCCGAGAGCAGTTCTTC,CASNLLGGAREQFF
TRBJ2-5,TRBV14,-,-,TGTGCCAGCAGCCAAGTGCGGGATGAGACCCAGTACTTC,CASSQVRDETQYF
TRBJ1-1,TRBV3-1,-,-,TGTGCCAGCAGCCCGACCTTCATGAACACTGAAGCTTTCTTT,CASSPTFMNTEAFF
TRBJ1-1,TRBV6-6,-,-,TGTGCCAGCAGAAACCCCGTACAGGCCCAAGCGGCTGAAGCTTTCTTT,CASRNPVQAQAAEAFF
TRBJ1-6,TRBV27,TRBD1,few,TGTGCCAGCAGTCAGCGGGACAGGGGCACTTCACCCCTCCACTTT,CASSQRDRGTSPLHF
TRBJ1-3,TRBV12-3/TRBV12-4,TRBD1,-,TGTGCCAGCAGTCCCGGGACAGCCTCTGGAAACACCATATATTTT,CASSPGTASGNTIYF
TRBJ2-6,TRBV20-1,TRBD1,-,TGCAGTGTTATGGGACAGGGGGTTTCTGGGGCCAACGTCCTGACTTTC,CSVMGQGVSGANVLTF
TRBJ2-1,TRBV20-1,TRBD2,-,TGCAGTGCTAGTACCGGGAGGGCGGGCTACAATGAGCAGTTCTTC,CSASTGRAGYNEQFF
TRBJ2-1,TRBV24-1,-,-,TGTGCCACCAGTGAGTCTCTAGCGCGGAGCTCCTACAATGAGCAGTTCTTC,CATSESLARSSYNEQFF
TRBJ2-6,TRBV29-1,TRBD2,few,TGCAGCGTTGCGGTTCGGGAGGGCCTATCCGGGGCCAACGTCCTGACTTTC,CSVAVREGLSGANVLTF
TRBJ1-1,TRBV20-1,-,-,TGCAGTGCTAGAGGGGTCGGCCAAAGGTGGGCGAACACTGAAGCTTTCTTT,CSARGVGQRWANTEAFF
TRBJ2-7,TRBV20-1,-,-,TGCGGTGCTGGTGCGGCAGTTAGCTCCTACGAGCAGTACTTC,CGAGAAVSSYEQYF
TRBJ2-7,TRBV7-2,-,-,TGTGCCAGCAGCCCCTACAGGGTTGGTTACGAGCAGTACTTC,CASSPYRVGYEQYF
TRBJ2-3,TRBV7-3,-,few,TGTGCCAGCAGCTTAGCGGGAAACGCAGATACGCAGTATTTT,CASSLAGNADTQYF